The rows below give T cell receptor beta chains drawn from one sample of a study of cytomegalovirus exposure and HLA in healthy donors. Produced via immunoSEQ multiplex PCR; TCRdb's table is partial and in-frame only. Of about 120,000 clones in the sample, around 86% are singletons; the top ten hold 3.9%. Sample: PBMCs. All receptors come from a woman in her 30s in good health and CMV-seronegative. Both conserved end residues are part of each CDR3. The D gene is left open where the match is weak. Clone sizes are given selectively: once, few, many, or a class where the clone is expanded.

J gene | V gene | clone size | D gene | CDR3 DNA | CDR3 protein
TRBJ2-3 | TRBV5-4 | few | - | TGTGCCAGCACCCCCGAGGCTGCTAGCACAGATACGCAGTATTTT | CASTPEAASTDTQYF
TRBJ1-2 | TRBV6-5 | - | TRBD1 | TGTGCCAGCAGGGCCGGGACAGGGGGAAAGGATGGCTACACCTTC | CASRAGTGGKDGYTF
TRBJ2-5 | TRBV6-5 | - | - | TGTGCCAGCAGTTACTCGAGGGAGACCCAGTACTTC | CASSYSRETQYF
TRBJ1-1 | TRBV6-6 | - | - | TGTGCCAGCAGTTCAGGGAACACTGAAGCTTTCTTT | CASSSGNTEAFF
TRBJ2-1 | TRBV25-1 | - | TRBD1 | TGTGCCAGCAGTGGCCCGGGACAGCACAATGAGCAGTTCTTC | CASSGPGQHNEQFF
TRBJ2-7 | TRBV6-1 | - | TRBD1 | TGTGCCAGCAGTCGAGGGGGCAGCTCCTACGAGCAGTACTTC | CASSRGGSSYEQYF
TRBJ2-3 | TRBV5-4 | - | TRBD2 | TGTGCCAGCAGCTTGGGACTAGCGGGAGCTCTGGATACGCAGTATTTT | CASSLGLAGALDTQYF
TRBJ2-1 | TRBV11-3 | - | TRBD2 | TGTGCCAGCAGCTCGCGGGGGGGGAATGAGCAGTTCTTC | CASSSRGGNEQFF
TRBJ2-1 | TRBV6-1 | few | - | TGTGCCAGCACGCCAGCCTACAATGAGCAGTTCTTC | CASTPAYNEQFF
TRBJ2-3 | TRBV5-1 | - | TRBD2 | TGCGCCAGCAGGGCAGCGGGAGGCCGCACAGATACGCAGTATTTT | CASRAAGGRTDTQYF
TRBJ2-2 | TRBV27 | - | - | TGTGCCAGCAGTCCGTCTAGGCTACTTCGGGGGGAGCTGTTTTTT | CASSPSRLLRGELFF
TRBJ2-7 | TRBV7-2 | few | TRBD2 | TGTGCCAGCAGCTTAGGGGGACTAGCGAGCAACGAGCAGTACTTC | CASSLGGLASNEQYF
TRBJ2-1 | TRBV19 | - | - | TGTGCCAGTAGTCTGGGCTTCTACAATGAGCAGTTCTTC | CASSLGFYNEQFF
TRBJ2-7 | TRBV7-9 | - | TRBD2 | TGTGCCAGCAGCCATAGCGGGAGGGAGTACGAGCAGTACTTC | CASSHSGREYEQYF
TRBJ2-7 | TRBV19 | - | TRBD1 | TGTGCCAGTAGCCTGGGACAGGGGTACGAGCAGTACTTC | CASSLGQGYEQYF
TRBJ2-2 | TRBV9 | - | TRBD2 | TGTGCCAGCAGCATACAGACCGCGGGACTAGCCCCCGGGGAGCTGTTTTTT | CASSIQTAGLAPGELFF
TRBJ1-4 | TRBV9 | once | - | TGTGCCAGCAGCGGCCGCGGGATGGATGAAAAACTGTTTTTT | CASSGRGMDEKLFF
TRBJ1-2 | TRBV7-9 | - | - | TGTGCCAGCCGGGACTCAGGAGCTGGCTACACCTTC | CASRDSGAGYTF
TRBJ2-7 | TRBV2 | - | TRBD2 | TGTGCCAGCAGAAGGACTAGCGGGGAGTACGAGCAGTACTTC | CASRRTSGEYEQYF
TRBJ2-3 | TRBV28 | - | TRBD2 | TGTGCCAGCAGTTTGCCACTACCCAGCGGGGCTAGCACAGATACGCAGTATTTT | CASSLPLPSGASTDTQYF
TRBJ1-3 | TRBV10-3 | - | TRBD1 | TGTGCCATGGGTACAGGGGACCTCTCTGGAAACACCATATATTTT | CAMGTGDLSGNTIYF
TRBJ2-3 | TRBV19 | - | TRBD2 | TGTGCCAGTAGTAGGAGCCTAGCGGAGGGGTATACGCAGTATTTT | CASSRSLAEGYTQYF
TRBJ1-1 | TRBV2 | - | TRBD1 | TGTGCCAGCGTTTGGGACAGTATTGCGGGGGGGGAAGCTTTCTTT | CASVWDSIAGGEAFF
TRBJ2-4 | TRBV5-5 | few | TRBD2 | TGTGCCAGCAGCCGCAACGAAGCTAGCGGGAGCTTAGCCAAAAACATTCAGTACTTC | CASSRNEASGSLAKNIQYF
TRBJ1-2 | TRBV28 | - | - | TGTGCCAGCAGCTTAAGAGGGAATTATGGCTACACCTTC | CASSLRGNYGYTF
TRBJ2-1 | TRBV7-2 | - | - | TGTGCCAGCAGCAACGGGCGGGCGATCTCCTACAATGAGCAGTTCTTC | CASSNGRAISYNEQFF
TRBJ1-4 | TRBV27 | - | TRBD1 | TGTGCCAGCAGTCCCGACAGGGGATCAAAAATCGGTGAAAAACTGTTTTTT | CASSPDRGSKIGEKLFF
TRBJ2-7 | TRBV7-9 | - | TRBD2 | TGTGCCAGCAGCTTAGGTGGGCTAGCGGGAGATGTGTACGAGCAGTACTTC | CASSLGGLAGDVYEQYF
TRBJ2-7 | TRBV10-2 | - | TRBD2 | TGCGCCAGCAGTGATGGACTAGCGGGAGCGGAGCAGTACTTC | CASSDGLAGAEQYF